This passage covers 28 T cell receptor beta chains from one sample sequenced in a study of CD8+CD57+ T cells in acquired aplastic anemia. TCR beta VDJ combinations and CDR3 sequences were profiled from genomic DNA. TCRdb called the reads again in MiXCR, with one record for every CDR3 protein. The profile covers some 42,000 distinct CDR3 sequences, with 65% to 70% appearing a single time and under 25% taken by the ten largest. The sample taken for sequencing was sorted CD4+, CD8+, or CD8+CD57+ T cells (not recorded which) from PBMCs. These TCRs come from a human donor in good health, serving as a control.

Many counts were recorded for this clonotype. The chain recombines TRBV2 with TRBJ2-7; weak D call: TRBD1 (5 bases). Germline loops: CDR1 SNHLY, CDR2 FYNNEI. This CDR3 has 17 amino acids. V shed 2 bases and J shed 3 bases, with 20 bases lying between them. The CDR3 region is CASSEFHDRWTIYEQYF. Written as DNA, the CDR3 is TGTGCCAGCAGTGAATTTCATGACCGTTGGACAATCTACGAGCAGTACTTC.

J is TRBJ1-1 and V is TRBV7-2; D not certain. Trimming left V 3 bases short and J 3 bases short, with 8 bases between. CDR1 and CDR2 from the germline V gene are SGHTA and FQGNSA. The CDR3 consists of 13 residues. CDR3 nucleotide sequence: TGTGCCAGCAGCTTTAATGGGGACACTGAAGCTTTCTTT. It is translated as CASSFNGDTEAFF.

This rearrangement joins TRBV20-1 to TRBJ2-3, with D unresolved. Germline V CDR1 and CDR2: DFQATT, SNEGSKA (reference sequence). This CDR3 is built from 12 residues. V was cut by 0 bases and J by 4 bases, with 5 bases left in between. Written as DNA, the CDR3 is TGCAGTGCTAGAGACGGTCCAGATACGCAGTATTTT. It codes for CSARDGPDTQYF.

The rearrangement links TRBV20-1 to TRBJ1-2; TRBD1 is a possible D gene (5 bases). V was clipped by 6 bases and J by 6 bases, with 11 bases between them. The germline V gene has CDR1 DFQATT and CDR2 SNEGSKA (reference sequence). This CDR3 contains 11 residues. This CDR3 reads CSAHQGDGYTF. CDR3 DNA sequence: TGCAGTGCGCACCAGGGTGATGGCTACACCTTC.

This clonotype occurred a few times. Germline and junction disagree at one end, which may indicate a read error. J is TRBJ2-7 and V is TRBV7-6; D not resolved. There are 12 residues in the CDR3. The germline CDR1 and CDR2 sequences are SGHVS and FNYEAQ. The CDR3 region has the DNA TGTGCCAGCAGCCTCGGAAGCTACCAGCAGTACTTC. This codes for CASSLGSYQQYF.

The CDR3 nucleotides read TGTGCCACAAGAGCGGGGGGTTGGACAGATACGCAGTATTTT. Its protein product is CATRAGGWTDTQYF. The chain joins TRBV24-1 to TRBJ2-3; TRBD2 aligns across 9 bases. The CDR3 runs 14 residues. Germline V lookup: CDR1 KGHDR, CDR2 SFDVKD. Trimming took 10 bases from V and 3 from J; bases not matched to a gene: 7.

The rearrangement uses TRBV7-2 and TRBJ2-5; D possibly corresponds to TRBD2 (5 bases). Looked up from germline, CDR1 is SGHTA and CDR2 is FQGNSA. Between the trimmed V and J ends, which lost 5 bases and 9 bases, there was a span of 16 bases. CDR3 length: 13 residues. The CDR3 nucleotides are TGTGCCAGCAGCCCCGAGGGATTTGGGCCCCAGTACTTC. This sequence encodes CASSPEGFGPQYF.

The V and J genes are TRBV9 and TRBJ1-4; D may be TRBD1 (5 bases). V was pared by 1 base and J by 0 bases, with 7 bases between. This CDR3 has 15 residues. Germline CDR1 reads SGDLS; CDR2 reads YYNGEE. CDR3 sequence reads: CASSVTGSTNEKLFF. As DNA, the CDR3 is TGTGCCAGCAGCGTAACAGGATCAACTAATGAAAAACTGTTTTTT.

This clonotype was seen ten or more times. CDR3 DNA sequence: TGTGCCAGTAGTATGAGATGGCAGGGGGAAGGTCAGCCCCAGCATTTT. This codes for CASSMRWQGEGQPQHF. The chain employs TRBV19 and TRBJ1-5, with 7 bases identical to TRBD1. Trimming at V came to 3 bases and at J to 6 bases, leaving 11 bases not matched to a gene. CDR3 length: 16 amino acids. Per germline, CDR1 LNHDA and CDR2 SQIVND (reference sequence).

This clonotype has a single count. The CDR3 sequence: CAISASGQGGYGYTF. CDR3 DNA: TGTGCCATCAGTGCGTCGGGACAGGGCGGCTATGGCTACACCTTC. The chain recombines TRBV10-3 with TRBJ1-2; 9 bases are shared with TRBD1. V gave up 4 bases and J gave up 4 bases; unmatched junction bases: 7. Per germline, CDR1 ENHRY and CDR2 SYGVKD. The CDR3 consists of 15 residues.

In the case of this clonotype: Compared with germline, one end of the junction differs, possibly owing to a read error. The chain couples TRBV12-3 or TRBV12-4 to TRBJ2-3; no firm D call. The CDR3 totals 12 residues. The CDR3 region is CVSSLAANTQYF. The CDR3, as DNA: TGTGTCAGCAGTTTAGCAGCAAATACGCAGTATTTT.

This clonotype was seen repeatedly, ten times or more. The chain is built from TRBV20-1 and TRBJ2-7; weak D call: TRBD2 (7 bases). V gave up 6 bases and J gave up 4 bases, with 16 bases separating them. This CDR3 comprises 13 residues. The germline CDR1 and CDR2 sequences are DFQATT and SNEGSKA (reference sequence). The DNA for the CDR3 is TGCAGTGCCAGTGGGGGGGCGAGTTACGAGCAGTACTTC. It encodes CSASGGASYEQYF.

This chain connects TRBV29-1 to TRBJ1-1; D remains ambiguous. The CDR3 has 14 residues. Between the trimmed V and J ends, which lost 2 bases and 8 bases, there was a span of 18 bases. CDR1 and CDR2 from the germline V gene are SQVTM and ANQGSEA. In DNA form, the CDR3 reads TGCAGCGTTGAATCCCGGATCGCCCAGCGAGAAGCTTTCTTT. Protein product: CSVESRIAQREAFF. Based on the CDR3 plus reference TRBV29-1 and TRBJ1-1, the full variable domain is SAVISQKPSRDICQRGTSLTIQCQVDSQVTMMFWYRQQPGQSLTLIATANQGSEATYESGFVIDKFPISRPNLTFSTLTVSNMSPEDSSIYLCSVESRIAQREAFFGQGTRLTVV.

The chain uses TRBV14 and TRBJ2-7; maybe TRBD2 (5 bases). Trimming took 3 bases from V and 2 from J, leaving 17 bases between them. Germline-derived CDR1 and CDR2 are SGHDN and FVKESK. This CDR3 spans 16 amino acids. As DNA, the CDR3 is TGTGCCAGCAGCCACCCCAACGGTCGGGGTACCTACGAGCAGTACTTC. It specifies CASSHPNGRGTYEQYF.

Concerning this clonotype itself: The junction shows a germline mismatch at one end, possibly a read error. J is TRBJ1-5 and V is TRBV20-1, with a weak D call TRBD1 (5 bases). The CDR3 length is 14 residues. Germline V gene sequence: CDR1 DFQATT, CDR2 SNEGSKA (reference sequence). The CDR3: CSASRQGGIQPQHF. Written as DNA, the CDR3 is TGCAGTGCTAGTAGGCAGGGAGGGATTCAGCCCCAGCACTTT.

The genes are TRBV7-2 and TRBJ1-3, with 7 bases aligning to TRBD1. V gave up 5 bases and J gave up 3 bases; unmatched junction bases: 7. The CDR3 consists of 15 residues. CDR1 and CDR2 from the germline V gene are SGHTA and FQGNSA. The CDR3 protein is CASSGSGGGGNTIYF. CDR3 coding DNA: TGTGCCAGCAGCGGGTCAGGGGGAGGTGGAAACACCATATATTTT.

This clonotype was recorded many times. The V gene is TRBV12-5, the J gene TRBJ2-2; 12 bases are shared with TRBD1. V was clipped by 5 bases and J by 4 bases; unmatched bases: 8. Germline CDR1 and CDR2: LGHNT and FRNRAP. The CDR3 is made up of 17 amino acids. The CDR3 DNA follows: TGTGCTAGTGGTACCGGGACAGGGGGCAGCGGCACCGGGGAGCTGTTTTTT. Translation: CASGTGTGGSGTGELFF.

The rearrangement joins TRBV4-1 to TRBJ1-4; 11 nucleotides line up with TRBD1. J gave up 3 bases and V 3 bases, and 0 bases lay outside the gene matches. The CDR3 extends over 15 amino acids. Looked up from germline, CDR1 is MGHRA and CDR2 is YSYEKL. This CDR3 reads CASSQGQGANEKLFF. The CDR3, as DNA: TGCGCCAGCAGCCAGGGACAGGGGGCTAATGAAAAACTGTTTTTT.

V and J are TRBV7-2 and TRBJ2-7; no reliable D call. This CDR3 has 13 amino acids. In germline, CDR1 is SGHTA, CDR2 FQGNSA. V shed 5 bases and J shed 3 bases, with 11 bases lying between them. The DNA of the CDR3 is TGTGCCAGCAGCAAGGCACAGAACTACGAGCAGTACTTC. This codes for CASSKAQNYEQYF.

V usage is TRBV6-1 and J usage is TRBJ1-5; 10 bases agree with TRBD1. V gave up 5 bases and J gave up 3 bases; unmatched junction bases: 4. Looked up from germline, CDR1 is MNHNS and CDR2 is SASEGT. The CDR3 covers 15 residues. CDR3 sequence (DNA): TGTGCCAGCAGTACGGGACAGGGGTACAATCAGCCCCAGCATTTT. Its protein product is CASSTGQGYNQPQHF.

Details on this clonotype: Mismatch with germline at one junction end may stem from a read error. The V and J genes are TRBV2 and TRBJ2-7; 10 bases are shared with TRBD2. Germline V gene lookup returns CDR1 SNHLY and CDR2 FYNNEI. The CDR3 sequence is 15 residues long. CDR3 sequence (DNA): TGTGCCAGCAGTGGATCCCCTAGCGGGAGTTACGGGCAGTACTTC. Residues: CASSGSPSGSYGQYF.

V is TRBV10-1 and J is TRBJ1-6; D is unclear. V shed 2 bases and J shed 7 bases, with 9 bases lying between them. From germline, CDR1 is WNHNN and CDR2 SYGVQD (reference sequence). The CDR3 covers 14 residues. CDR3 amino acids: CASSEGSANSPLHF. Here the CDR3 DNA reads TGCGCCAGCAGTGAGGGTTCAGCGAATTCACCCCTCCACTTT.

Ten or more counts support this clonotype. V is TRBV27 and J is TRBJ2-7; 13 bases map to TRBD2. This CDR3 spans 17 amino acids. The V gene's germline CDR1 is MNHEY and CDR2 SMNVEV (reference sequence). With V trimmed by 6 bases and J by 1 base, 9 bases remained unmatched. The CDR3, as DNA: TGTGCCAGCAGGTCACTAGCGGGGGGGCCCCAGTCCTACGAGCAGTACTTC. Translation gives CASRSLAGGPQSYEQYF.

V usage is TRBV5-1 and J usage is TRBJ1-4; D is perhaps TRBD1 (6 bases). The ends were cut back, 5 bases at V and 0 bases at J, with 14 bases in the middle. The CDR3 contains 16 residues. Germline CDR1 SGHRS, CDR2 YFSETQ. CDR3 coding DNA: TGCGCCAGCAGGGGGGTCTGGACAGCAACTAATGAAAAACTGTTTTTT. This gives the protein CASRGVWTATNEKLFF.

Only a few counts were recorded for this clonotype. The chain links TRBV7-9 to TRBJ1-1, with D hard to call. This CDR3 has 13 amino acids. Between the trimmed V and J ends, which lost 5 bases and 1 base, there was a span of 8 bases. Germline CDR1 reads SEHNR; CDR2 reads FQNEAQ (reference sequence). CDR3 sequence: CASSLDKNTEAFF. Written as DNA, the CDR3 is TGTGCCAGCAGCCTCGACAAGAACACTGAAGCTTTCTTT.

V gene TRBV19 combines with J gene TRBJ2-5, with D perhaps assigned TRBD1 or TRBD2 (5 bases each). This CDR3 has 12 amino acids. Between the trimmed V and J ends, which lost 7 bases and 4 bases, there was a span of 10 bases. Per germline, CDR1 LNHDA and CDR2 SQIVND (reference sequence). CDR3 amino acids: CASIGDGETQYF. The CDR3 region has the DNA TGTGCCAGTATCGGGGACGGAGAGACCCAGTACTTC.

The chain uses TRBV25-1 and TRBJ2-7; 8 positions match TRBD2. CDR1 and CDR2 from the germline V gene are MGHDK and SYGVNS. This CDR3 has 14 amino acids. With 5 bases clipped from V and 5 bases from J, the junction kept 8 bases outside the gene matches. The CDR3 coding sequence is TGTGCCAGCAGTCCACGGGCGGGGGGTGACGAGCAGTACTTC. This gives the protein CASSPRAGGDEQYF.

The DNA of the CDR3 is TGTGCCACCAGCAGAGGGGACAGGGGGCTTGGCAATCAGCCCCAGCATTTT. Residues: CATSRGDRGLGNQPQHF. The gene calls are TRBV15 and TRBJ1-5; 12 bases match TRBD1. Germline CDR1 LNHNV, CDR2 YYDKDF (reference sequence). V was pared by 1 base and J by 2 bases, with 3 bases of the junction left unmatched. This CDR3 is 17 amino acids long.